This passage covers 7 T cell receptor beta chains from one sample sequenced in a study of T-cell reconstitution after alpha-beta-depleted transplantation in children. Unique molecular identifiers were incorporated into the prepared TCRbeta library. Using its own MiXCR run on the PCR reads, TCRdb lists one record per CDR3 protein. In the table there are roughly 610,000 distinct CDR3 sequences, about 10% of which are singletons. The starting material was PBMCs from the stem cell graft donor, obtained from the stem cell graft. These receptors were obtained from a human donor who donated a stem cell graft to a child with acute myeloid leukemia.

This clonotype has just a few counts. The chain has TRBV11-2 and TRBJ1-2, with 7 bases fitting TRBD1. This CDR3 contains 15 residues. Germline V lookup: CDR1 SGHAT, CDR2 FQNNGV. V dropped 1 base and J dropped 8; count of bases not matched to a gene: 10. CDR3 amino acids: CASSLADREVGGYTF. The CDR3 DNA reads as TGTGCCAGCAGCTTAGCCGACAGGGAAGTAGGAGGCTACACCTTC.

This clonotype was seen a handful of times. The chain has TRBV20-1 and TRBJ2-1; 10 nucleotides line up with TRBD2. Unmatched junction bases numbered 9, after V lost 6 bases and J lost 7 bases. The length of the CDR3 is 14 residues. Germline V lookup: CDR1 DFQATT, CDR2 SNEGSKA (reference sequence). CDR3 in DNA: TGCAGTGCCCAGGGACTAGCGCCTTGGAATGAGCAGTTCTTC. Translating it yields CSAQGLAPWNEQFF.

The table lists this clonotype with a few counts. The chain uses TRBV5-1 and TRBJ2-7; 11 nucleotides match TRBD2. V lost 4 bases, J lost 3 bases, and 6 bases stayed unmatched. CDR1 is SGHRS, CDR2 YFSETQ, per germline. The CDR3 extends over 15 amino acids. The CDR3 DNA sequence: TGCGCCAGCAGCGGGACTAGCGGAGGATTCTACGAGCAGTACTTC. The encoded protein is CASSGTSGGFYEQYF.

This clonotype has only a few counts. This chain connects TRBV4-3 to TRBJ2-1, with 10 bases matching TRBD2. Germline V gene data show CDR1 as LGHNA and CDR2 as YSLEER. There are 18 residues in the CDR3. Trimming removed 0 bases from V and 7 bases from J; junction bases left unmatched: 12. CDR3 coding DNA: TGCGCCAGCAGCCAAGATAGTGGGGCTAGCGGGAGAGGGAATGAGCAGTTCTTC. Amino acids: CASSQDSGASGRGNEQFF.

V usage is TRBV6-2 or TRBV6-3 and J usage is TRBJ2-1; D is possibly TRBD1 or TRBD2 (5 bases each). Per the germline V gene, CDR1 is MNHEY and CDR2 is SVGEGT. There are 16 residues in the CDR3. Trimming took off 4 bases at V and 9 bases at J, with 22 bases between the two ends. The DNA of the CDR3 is TGTGCCAGCAGTTCCCTCGGGGCCCGACAGCGGTTTGAGCAGTTCTTC. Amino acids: CASSSLGARQRFEQFF.

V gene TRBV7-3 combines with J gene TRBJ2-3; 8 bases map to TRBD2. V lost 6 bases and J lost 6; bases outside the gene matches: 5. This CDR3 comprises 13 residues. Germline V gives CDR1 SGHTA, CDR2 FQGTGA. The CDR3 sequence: CASSPSGYDTQYF. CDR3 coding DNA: TGTGCCAGCAGTCCTAGCGGGTACGATACGCAGTATTTT.

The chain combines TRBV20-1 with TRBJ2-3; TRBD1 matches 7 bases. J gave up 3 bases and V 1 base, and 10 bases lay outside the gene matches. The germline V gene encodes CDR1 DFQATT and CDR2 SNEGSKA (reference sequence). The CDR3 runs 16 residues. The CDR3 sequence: CSARARGPGRTDTQYF. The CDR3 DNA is TGCAGTGCTAGAGCAAGGGGGCCTGGTAGAACAGATACGCAGTATTTT.